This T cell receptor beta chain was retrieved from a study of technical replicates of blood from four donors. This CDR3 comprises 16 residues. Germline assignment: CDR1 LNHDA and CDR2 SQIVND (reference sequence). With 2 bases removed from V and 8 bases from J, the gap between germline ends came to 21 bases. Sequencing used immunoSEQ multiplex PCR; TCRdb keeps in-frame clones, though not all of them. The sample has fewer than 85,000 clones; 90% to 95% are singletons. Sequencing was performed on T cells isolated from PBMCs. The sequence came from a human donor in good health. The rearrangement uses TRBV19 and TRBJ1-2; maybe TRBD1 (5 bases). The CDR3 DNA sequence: TGTGCCAGTAGTATATTCGGGGACTCGTCCGCTATGGGCTACACCTTC. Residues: CASSIFGDSSAMGYTF.